The entry that follows covers one T cell receptor (beta chain) sequence. What it binds is unknown. The entry originates in a study of T cells in pancreatic ductal adenocarcinoma. Findings and caveats of the study: The resected cohort was biased toward the minority with early-stage disease. Unique clonotypes were about 8-fold more numerous in blood than in tumor. Comparisons of tumor and blood clonality may show falsely lower tumor diversity.

Data came from immunoSEQ multiplex PCR; TCRdb stores just in-frame clones and leaves some out. Of approximately 12,000 clones listed, approximately 90% are singletons. No neoadjuvant therapy was given to the selected pancreatic ductal adenocarcinoma patients before their surgery. Trimming took 5 bases from V and 6 from J; bases not matched to a gene: 7. Germline V gives CDR1 LNHDA, CDR2 SQIVND (reference sequence). The CDR3 contains 15 residues. The J gene is TRBJ2-3, the V gene TRBV19, with 11 bases identical to TRBD2. Material: PBMCs. This TCR derives from a human donor with pancreatic ductal adenocarcinoma. CDR3 amino acids: CASSDTSGSGDTQYF. The CDR3 nucleotides are TGTGCCAGTAGTGATACTAGCGGGAGTGGTGATACGCAGTATTTT. Drawing the rest from reference TRBV19 and TRBJ2-3, the complete variable domain is DGGITQSPKYLFRKEGQNVTLSCEQNLNHDAMYWYRQDPGQGLRLIYYSQIVNDFQKGDIAEGYSVSREKKESFPLTVTSAQKNPTAFYLCASSDTSGSGDTQYFGPGTRLTVL.